This T cell receptor beta chain was sequenced during a study of blood T cell repertoires in COVID-19. Study background: The study drew acute and convalescent COVID-19 samples from the United States, Italy and Spain. Nucleic acid was either cDNA or gDNA, and it came from T cells, B-cell-depleted T cells, or PBMCs.

The authors' processing: Researchers report that nucleated cell counts were estimated from reference gene primer amplification. Data came from immunoSEQ multiplex PCR; TCRdb stores just in-frame clones and leaves some out. V and J calls and clone size are as listed in that table; D and trimming were resolved from the DNA. The sample has a few hundred thousand clones; around 84% are singletons. V lost 1 base and J 14 bases, leaving 14 bases between the germline ends. This CDR3 has 12 amino acids. The germline V gene encodes CDR1 LGHDT and CDR2 YNNKEL (reference sequence). The J gene is TRBJ1-2, the V gene TRBV3-1 (or the pseudogene TRBV3-2); maybe TRBD1 (5 bases). The sequence came from a man aged 55-75 years with acute or convalescent COVID-19. The sequenced material came from peripheral blood. This CDR3 is CASSQGQTAGTF. The CDR3 DNA follows: TGTGCCAGCAGCCAAGGACAGACAGCGGGAACCTTC.